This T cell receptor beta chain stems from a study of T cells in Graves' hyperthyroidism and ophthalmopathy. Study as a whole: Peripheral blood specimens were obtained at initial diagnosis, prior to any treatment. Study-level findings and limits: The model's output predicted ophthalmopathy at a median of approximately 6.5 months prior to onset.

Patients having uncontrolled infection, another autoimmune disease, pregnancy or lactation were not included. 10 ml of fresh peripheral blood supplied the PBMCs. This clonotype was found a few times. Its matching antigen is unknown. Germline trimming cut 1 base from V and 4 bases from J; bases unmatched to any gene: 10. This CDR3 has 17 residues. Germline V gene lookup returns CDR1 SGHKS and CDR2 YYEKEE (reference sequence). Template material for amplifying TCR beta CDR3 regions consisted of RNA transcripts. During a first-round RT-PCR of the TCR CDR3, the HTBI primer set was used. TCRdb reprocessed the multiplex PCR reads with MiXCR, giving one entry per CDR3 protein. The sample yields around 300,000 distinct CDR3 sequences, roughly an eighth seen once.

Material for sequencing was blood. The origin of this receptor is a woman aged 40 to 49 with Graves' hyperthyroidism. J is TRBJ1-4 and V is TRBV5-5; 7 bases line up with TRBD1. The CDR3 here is CASSLRQGGAGNEKLFF. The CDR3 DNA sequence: TGTGCCAGCAGCTTGCGACAGGGAGGCGCGGGTAATGAAAAACTGTTTTTT.